Sequencing of this TCR beta chain was carried out in a study of OX40 agonist ivuxolimab in advanced cancers. Study-wide context: Cohort: around 83% men, mean age about 60, aged roughly 23 to 79. Study results and caveats: The mean number of expanded clones was higher in CD8+ T cells than in CD4+.

Points on this clone: The antigen is undetermined.

Germline CDR1 reads SGHVS; CDR2 reads FQNEAQ. The V end was cut by 4 bases, the J end by 3 bases, with 10 bases between. The CDR3 is 14 amino acids. Profiling relied on immunoSEQ multiplex PCR, and the TCRdb table lists in-frame clones only, not all of them. The data show more than 75,000 clones, under 90% seen once. Sequencing used CD4+ or CD8+ T cells sorted from blood, obtained in a trial of the OX40 agonist ivuxolimab. The V gene is TRBV7-8, the J gene TRBJ1-5, with unresolved D. The clonotype comes from an adult with an advanced solid tumor such as melanoma, head and neck, liver or kidney cancer. CDR3 loop: CASSSPRNNQPQHF. In DNA, the CDR3 is TGTGCCAGCAGCTCACCCCGAAACAATCAGCCCCAGCATTTT.